The 23 T cell receptor beta chains presented below share a single source sample, sequenced in a study of cytomegalovirus exposure and HLA in healthy donors. PCR used 60 Vbeta primers and 13 Jbeta primers. Method: immunoSEQ multiplex PCR; TCRdb's copy keeps in-frame clones and lacks some. The sample has about 99,000 clones, over 70% seen once. The sample taken for sequencing was PBMCs. All receptors come from a man aged 50-60 years in good health and CMV-seropositive.

The chain employs TRBV7-8 and TRBJ2-5; a possible D gene is TRBD1 (6 bases). The CDR3 loop spans 12 amino acids. Germline CDR1 is SGHVS and CDR2 is FQNEAQ. Between the trimmed V and J ends, which lost 2 bases and 5 bases, there was a span of 6 bases. CDR3 in DNA: TGTGCCAGCAGCTTACAGGGGGAGACCCAGTACTTC. Translated: CASSLQGETQYF.

This clone appeared a single time. V usage is TRBV7-9 and J usage is TRBJ2-3; 7 nucleotides align to TRBD2. CDR1 is SEHNR and CDR2 is FQNEAQ in the germline V gene (reference sequence). The CDR3 covers 16 residues. The junction had 13 bases not matched to a gene; V was cut back by 8 bases and J by 2 bases. CDR3 loop: CASRSTGTTNTDTQYF. The CDR3 DNA is TGTGCCAGCCGATCCACCGGGACTACTAACACAGATACGCAGTATTTT.

The CDR3 sequence is CASSPRTPQNTEAFF. In DNA, the CDR3 is TGTGCCAGCAGTCCCCGGACACCACAGAACACTGAAGCTTTCTTT. This chain connects TRBV27 to TRBJ1-1, with D possibly matching TRBD1 (5 bases). Trimming took 5 bases from V and 1 from J, leaving 14 bases between them. CDR3 length equals 15 residues. Germline CDR1 reads MNHEY; CDR2 reads SMNVEV (reference sequence).

The chain recombines TRBV28 with TRBJ2-7; D is perhaps TRBD1 (6 bases). Per germline, CDR1 MDHEN and CDR2 SYDVKM. V was trimmed by 7 bases and J by 4 bases, leaving 11 bases between them. The CDR3 sequence is 12 residues long. The CDR3 region is CASNQGSYEQYF. The CDR3 coding sequence is TGTGCCAGCAATCAGGGGAGTTACGAGCAGTACTTC.

The chain joins TRBV7-3 to TRBJ2-3, with 9 bases identical to TRBD2. With 1 base clipped from V and 4 bases from J, the junction kept 3 bases outside the gene matches. The germline gives CDR1 SGHTA, CDR2 FQGTGA. The CDR3 has 15 residues. The CDR3: CASSLKAGGADTQYF. The CDR3 nucleotides are TGTGCCAGCAGCTTAAAAGCGGGAGGTGCAGATACGCAGTATTTT. Supplemented by reference TRBV7-3 and TRBJ2-3, the full variable domain reads GAGVSQTPSNKVTEKGKYVELRCDPISGHTALYWYRQSLGQGPEFLIYFQGTGAADDSGLPNDRFFAVRPEGSVSTLKIQRTERGDSAVYLCASSLKAGGADTQYFGPGTRLTVL.

This chain links TRBV7-8 with TRBJ2-1; D may be TRBD1 (6 bases). The ends were cut back, 7 bases at V and 3 bases at J, with 13 bases in the middle. Germline V CDR1 and CDR2: SGHVS, FQNEAQ. The CDR3 loop spans 14 amino acids. The CDR3 DNA follows: TGTGCCAGCAACCAGGGGCTACACTACAATGAGCAGTTCTTC. It encodes CASNQGLHYNEQFF.

This chain links TRBV28 with TRBJ2-1; 7 bases match TRBD1. V lost 7 bases and J lost 0; bases outside the gene matches: 12. This CDR3 region has 17 residues. Germline V gene lookup returns CDR1 MDHEN and CDR2 SYDVKM. The CDR3 loop reads CASNTGTDQFSYNEQFF. DNA of the CDR3: TGTGCCAGCAATACCGGGACAGATCAATTCTCCTACAATGAGCAGTTCTTC.

This chain joins TRBV2 and TRBJ2-7; TRBD2 matches at 7 bases. The length of the CDR3 is 14 residues. The germline V gene has CDR1 SNHLY and CDR2 FYNNEI. Germline trimming cut 4 bases from V and 6 bases from J; bases unmatched to any gene: 9. The CDR3 DNA follows: TGTGCCAGCAGTGTAAGGACTAGTACGTCCGAGCAGTACTTC. Amino acids: CASSVRTSTSEQYF.

This chain connects TRBV2 to TRBJ2-2; 8 bases are shared with TRBD1. V lost 1 base, J lost 7 bases, and 5 bases stayed unmatched. The CDR3 has 15 residues. Germline assignment: CDR1 SNHLY and CDR2 FYNNEI. The chain's CDR3 is CASSEGAGGIGELFF. CDR3 bases: TGTGCCAGCAGTGAAGGGGCAGGGGGCATCGGGGAGCTGTTTTTT.

The chain links TRBV7-6 to TRBJ2-1; perhaps TRBD2 as D (5 bases). Trimming stripped 2 bases from V and 4 bases from J, with 18 bases between. The CDR3 runs 17 residues. Germline CDR1 SGHVS, CDR2 FNYEAQ. This CDR3 is CASSLRGPHLRYNEQFF. The CDR3 DNA is TGTGCCAGCAGCTTACGAGGGCCCCACCTCCGTTACAATGAGCAGTTCTTC.

The sample holds one count of this clone. The chain employs TRBV7-9 and TRBJ2-2, with D perhaps matching TRBD1 (5 bases). Germline CDR1 reads SEHNR; CDR2 reads FQNEAQ (reference sequence). This CDR3 comprises 12 residues. The CDR3 DNA reads TGTTCCTCAAGGGGCATAACCGGGGAGCTGTTTTTT. It yields the protein CSSRGITGELFF.

This chain links TRBV28 with TRBJ1-3; 7 nucleotides agree with TRBD1. The V segment lost 6 bases and the J segment 0 bases; nucleotides outside the gene matches: 14. The germline gives CDR1 MDHEN, CDR2 SYDVKM. This CDR3 region has 18 residues. The CDR3, as DNA: TGTGCCAGCAGCGACCGGGACAGAAGCTTTCTCTCTGGAAACACCATATATTTT. It specifies CASSDRDRSFLSGNTIYF. Full variable domain (missing parts from reference TRBV28 and TRBJ1-3): DVKVTQSSRYLVKRTGEKVFLECVQDMDHENMFWYRQDPGLGLRLIYFSYDVKMKEKGDIPEGYSVSREKKERFSLILESASTNQTSMYLCASSDRDRSFLSGNTIYFGEGSWLTVV.

This clone was observed a handful of times. The rearrangement joins TRBV7-6 to TRBJ2-2; D perhaps matches TRBD1 (6 bases). The CDR3 totals 15 residues. Trimming took off 1 base at V and 0 bases at J, with 6 bases between the two ends. CDR1 and CDR2 (germline): SGHVS, FNYEAQ. The DNA for the CDR3 is TGTGCCAGCAGCTTAGGACAGGCGAACACCGGGGAGCTGTTTTTT. It specifies CASSLGQANTGELFF.

This clone was seen just once. The rearrangement joins TRBV10-3 to TRBJ2-1, with D possibly being TRBD1 (5 bases). The CDR3 length is 15 residues. Germline V gives CDR1 ENHRY, CDR2 SYGVKD. V lost 4 bases and J lost 2, with 12 bases in between. CDR3: CAISAQVSPYNEQFF. For the CDR3, the DNA is TGTGCCATCAGTGCACAGGTGAGCCCCTACAATGAGCAGTTCTTC.

The chain recombines TRBV28 with TRBJ2-1; 13 bases fit TRBD2. This CDR3 is 17 amino acids long. The J segment lost 0 bases and the V segment lost 9 bases, leaving 8 bases of the junction unmatched. Germline V lookup: CDR1 MDHEN, CDR2 SYDVKM. Here the CDR3 reads CASTGLAGLSSYNEQFF. For the CDR3, the DNA is TGTGCCAGTACGGGACTAGCGGGACTGAGCTCCTACAATGAGCAGTTCTTC.

This sequence joins TRBV5-1 and TRBJ2-3; D may be TRBD2 (6 bases). Germline CDR1 SGHRS, CDR2 YFSETQ. V was clipped by 0 bases and J by 2 bases, with 13 bases between them. The CDR3 sequence is 16 residues long. The CDR3 spells CASSLVGSGTTDTQYF. CDR3 nucleotide sequence: TGCGCCAGCAGCTTGGTTGGTAGCGGAACCACAGATACGCAGTATTTT.

This clone was seen just once. V gene TRBV7-6 combines with J gene TRBJ2-2, with D tentatively TRBD1 (6 bases). The CDR3 runs to 16 residues. Germline values: CDR1 SGHVS, CDR2 FNYEAQ. Trimming took off 1 base at V and 3 bases at J, with 12 bases between the two ends. The CDR3 loop is CASSLGQGIDTGELFF. The CDR3 DNA reads as TGTGCCAGCAGCTTAGGGCAGGGGATAGACACCGGGGAGCTGTTTTTT.

The chain joins TRBV28 to TRBJ2-5; 12 nucleotides line up with TRBD2. Germline trimming cut 4 bases from V and 2 bases from J; bases unmatched to any gene: 14. CDR3 size: 19 residues. In germline, CDR1 is MDHEN, CDR2 SYDVKM. CDR3 region: CASSSLKTSGRVIQETQYF. The CDR3 DNA reads TGTGCCAGCAGTTCCCTTAAGACTAGCGGGAGAGTTATACAAGAGACCCAGTACTTC.

V gene TRBV19 combines with J gene TRBJ2-5, with TRBD1 matching over 7 bases. Germline V gene lookup returns CDR1 LNHDA and CDR2 SQIVND (reference sequence). The CDR3 extends over 13 amino acids. V dropped 4 bases and J dropped 5; count of bases not matched to a gene: 4. CDR3 loop: CASSNTGAETQYF. The CDR3, as DNA: TGTGCCAGTAGTAATACAGGGGCGGAGACCCAGTACTTC.

This chain joins TRBV28 and TRBJ2-1; the match to TRBD2 covers 12 bases. CDR3 length: 16 amino acids. CDR1 is MDHEN and CDR2 is SYDVKM in the germline V gene. The trim removed 4 bases at V and 4 bases at J, leaving 5 bases unmatched. In nucleotides, the CDR3 is TGTGCCAGCAGTTCGACTAGCGGGGGATTTTACAATGAGCAGTTCTTC. Translated, it gives CASSSTSGGFYNEQFF.

The chain recombines TRBV30 with TRBJ2-5; 11 bases align to TRBD1. Per germline, CDR1 GTSNPN and CDR2 SVGIG (reference sequence). The CDR3 has 15 amino acids. The V and J ends lost 3 bases and 2 bases, in that order; junction bases with no gene match: 5. CDR3 residues: CAWRAGTGGQETQYF. The CDR3 region has the DNA TGTGCCTGGAGAGCCGGGACAGGGGGTCAAGAGACCCAGTACTTC.

The chain uses TRBV15 and TRBJ2-1, with a tentative D call TRBD1 (5 bases). Germline CDR1 reads LNHNV; CDR2 reads YYDKDF (reference sequence). The CDR3 is 13 residues long. The V and J ends lost 1 base and 6 bases respectively, with 7 bases between them. CDR3 bases: TGTGCCACCAGCAGAGGGACAACCAATGAGCAGTTCTTC. Translating gives CATSRGTTNEQFF.

V usage is TRBV4-1 and J usage is TRBJ2-2; tentatively, D is TRBD2 (6 bases). V lost 0 bases, J lost 2 bases, and 13 bases lay in between. Looked up from germline, CDR1 is MGHRA and CDR2 is YSYEKL. The CDR3 length is 17 residues. CDR3 sequence: CASSQERERANTGELFF. The CDR3 DNA sequence: TGCGCCAGCAGCCAAGAACGTGAGCGGGCAAACACCGGGGAGCTGTTTTTT.